Listed here are 17 T cell receptor beta chains from one sample, sequenced in a study of T cell changes during pregnancy in multiple sclerosis. The data were produced by immunoSEQ multiplex PCR, yet TCRdb's version contains in-frame clones alone and is incomplete. The repertoire includes approximately 85,000 clones, about nine tenths of them detected once, and over 2% sits in the top ten. The sequencing here drew on peripheral blood, taken in the first trimester of pregnancy. The receptors come from a female donor with multiple sclerosis, enrolled in a pregnancy study.

The genes are TRBV5-4 and TRBJ1-1; the D gene is possibly TRBD1 (6 bases). The germline gives CDR1 SGHNT, CDR2 YYREEE (reference sequence). With 5 bases removed from V and 4 bases from J, the gap between germline ends came to 12 bases. This CDR3 has 13 residues. The CDR3 nucleotides read TGTGCCAGCAGGTTCCAGGGGTCCACTGAAGCTTTCTTT. It encodes CASRFQGSTEAFF.

This clone was counted a single time. This chain uses TRBV29-1 with TRBJ2-5, with a tentative D call TRBD2 (5 bases). The ends were cut back, 3 bases at V and 3 bases at J, with 8 bases in the middle. CDR3 length: 12 amino acids. Germline CDR1 reads SQVTM; CDR2 reads ANQGSEA. Written as DNA, the CDR3 is TGCAGCGTTGATTCCGGGGAAGAGACCCAGTACTTC. It encodes CSVDSGEETQYF.

This rearrangement joins TRBV19 to TRBJ1-1; 10 bases line up with TRBD1. This CDR3 is built from 14 residues. Trimming at V came to 5 bases and at J to 5 bases, leaving 5 bases not matched to a gene. Germline V gene data show CDR1 as LNHDA and CDR2 as SQIVND (reference sequence). Here the CDR3 DNA reads TGTGCCAGTAGTCCAGGACAGGGGGTAACTGAAGCTTTCTTT. The encoded protein is CASSPGQGVTEAFF.

This rearrangement joins TRBV13 to TRBJ2-3, with 11 positions matching TRBD2. Germline CDR1 is PRHDT and CDR2 is FYEKMQ (reference sequence). V gave up 5 bases and J gave up 2 bases; unmatched junction bases: 12. This CDR3 has 18 residues. The CDR3 DNA sequence: TGTGCCAGCAGCACGGAGGGACTAGCGGACAAGGCCACAGATACGCAGTATTTT. Its translation: CASSTEGLADKATDTQYF.

The chain's CDR3 is CASTDRAYGYTF. The CDR3 DNA reads as TGTGCCAGCACGGACAGGGCTTATGGCTACACCTTC. J is TRBJ1-2 and V is TRBV28; TRBD1 matches 8 bases. CDR1 is MDHEN, CDR2 SYDVKM, per germline. The CDR3 sequence is 12 residues long. The V gene end was trimmed by 7 bases and the J gene end by 5 bases; junction bases not matched to a gene: 3.

The CDR3 DNA sequence: TGTGCCAGCAGTGCGACAGGGAACACTGAAGCTTTCTTT. It yields the protein CASSATGNTEAFF. The genes are TRBV25-1 and TRBJ1-1; weak D call: TRBD1 (6 bases). CDR1 is MGHDK and CDR2 is SYGVNS in the germline V gene. V gave up 4 bases and J gave up 1 base, with 7 bases separating them. The CDR3 extends over 13 amino acids.

The chain combines TRBV28 with TRBJ2-1; 9 bases align to TRBD2. The germline gives CDR1 MDHEN, CDR2 SYDVKM. This CDR3 comprises 15 residues. The ends lost 5 bases at V and 4 bases at J; junction bases unmatched: 6. CDR3 nucleotides: TGTGCCAGCAGTCTCCCTAGCGGGGAATACAATGAGCAGTTCTTC. Translation gives CASSLPSGEYNEQFF.

V is TRBV5-5 and J is TRBJ1-2; D possibly corresponds to TRBD1 (5 bases). CDR1 SGHKS and CDR2 YYEKEE come from the germline V gene (reference sequence). The CDR3 is 15 amino acids. Trimming shortened V by 4 bases and J by 4 bases, and 17 bases separated the two germline ends. CDR3 sequence reads: CASSLPPAGLYGYTF. CDR3 nucleotides: TGTGCCAGCAGCCTCCCCCCCGCAGGGCTCTATGGCTACACCTTC.

V usage is TRBV11-2 and J usage is TRBJ1-1, with D uncertain. Trimming pared 1 base from V and 1 base from J, leaving 4 bases between. Germline V lookup: CDR1 SGHAT, CDR2 FQNNGV. This CDR3 region has 13 residues. The CDR3 loop is CASSLVRNTEAFF. DNA of the CDR3: TGTGCCAGCAGCTTAGTGAGGAACACTGAAGCTTTCTTT.

The rearrangement uses TRBV6-6 and TRBJ2-5; D is uncertain. The germline V gene encodes CDR1 MNHNY and CDR2 SVGAGI (reference sequence). V lost 6 bases and J 1 base, leaving 9 bases between the germline ends. The CDR3 contains 13 residues. Here the CDR3 reads CASSLEVQETQYF. Here the CDR3 DNA reads TGTGCCAGCAGCCTCGAGGTCCAAGAGACCCAGTACTTC.

The V call is TRBV19, the J call TRBJ2-1, with 10 nucleotides matching TRBD2. Germline V lookup: CDR1 LNHDA, CDR2 SQIVND (reference sequence). V lost 5 bases, J lost 7 bases, and 17 bases stayed unmatched. This CDR3 contains 18 residues. The CDR3 DNA reads as TGTGCCAGTAGTCAGGGGACCAGCGGGAGGGCCAGAGGGAATGAGCAGTTCTTC. Protein: CASSQGTSGRARGNEQFF.

The V gene is TRBV27, the J gene TRBJ1-1; D gene uncertain. Trimming left V 2 bases short and J 0 bases short, with 7 bases between. Germline CDR1 and CDR2: MNHEY and SMNVEV (reference sequence). This CDR3 contains 14 residues. In DNA form, the CDR3 reads TGTGCCAGCAGTTTAAGCTCGCTGAACACTGAAGCTTTCTTT. The encoded protein is CASSLSSLNTEAFF.

This chain uses TRBV4-1 with TRBJ1-6; D uncertain. V was pared by 0 bases and J by 7 bases, with 10 bases between. Per germline, CDR1 MGHRA and CDR2 YSYEKL. The CDR3 is 15 amino acids. The DNA for the CDR3 is TGCGCCAGCAGCCAAGATCTGCCCGAGAATTCACCCCTCCACTTT. Its protein is CASSQDLPENSPLHF.

The chain uses TRBV5-4 and TRBJ2-3; 7 nucleotides match TRBD1. Trimming cost V 0 bases and J 4 bases; bases outside gene matches: 8. The V gene's germline CDR1 is SGHNT and CDR2 YYREEE (reference sequence). This CDR3 spans 16 amino acids. In nucleotides, the CDR3 is TGTGCCAGCAGCTTGGCGACAGGGATGTTCGCAGATACGCAGTATTTT. It is translated as CASSLATGMFADTQYF. Full variable domain (remainder filled in from reference TRBV5-4 and TRBJ2-3): ETGVTQSPTHLIKTRGQQVTLRCSSQSGHNTVSWYQQALGQGPQFIFQYYREEENGRGNFPPRFSGLQFPNYSSELNVNALELDDSALYLCASSLATGMFADTQYFGPGTRLTVL.

This sequence joins TRBV4-2 and TRBJ2-7; 10 bases are a match to TRBD1. The germline V gene encodes CDR1 LGHNA and CDR2 YNFKEQ. CDR3 length: 15 residues. V shed 3 bases, J shed 5 bases, and the junction held 7 bases outside the gene matches. CDR3 coding DNA: TGTGCCAGCAGCCAGCGCCGGGACAGGGGTAACGAGCAGTACTTC. Amino acids: CASSQRRDRGNEQYF.

The rearrangement uses TRBV4-2 and TRBJ1-5; 7 bases fit TRBD1. The CDR3 consists of 16 residues. The germline CDR1 and CDR2 sequences are LGHNA and YNFKEQ. Losses at the gene ends were 4 bases for V and 6 bases for J; bases not matched to a gene: 12. The CDR3 nucleotides are TGTGCCAGCAGCCCGCGACAGGGACATGAAGGTCAGCCCCAGCATTTT. It yields the protein CASSPRQGHEGQPQHF.

The rearrangement joins TRBV6-5 to TRBJ1-2; a possible D gene is TRBD1 (6 bases). This CDR3 comprises 14 residues. Between the trimmed V and J ends, which lost 7 bases and 4 bases, there was a span of 16 bases. Germline assignment: CDR1 MNHEY and CDR2 SVGAGI. The CDR3 nucleotides read TGTGCCAGCACCACGGGGGGGCGAGGCTATGGCTACACCTTC. This codes for CASTTGGRGYGYTF.